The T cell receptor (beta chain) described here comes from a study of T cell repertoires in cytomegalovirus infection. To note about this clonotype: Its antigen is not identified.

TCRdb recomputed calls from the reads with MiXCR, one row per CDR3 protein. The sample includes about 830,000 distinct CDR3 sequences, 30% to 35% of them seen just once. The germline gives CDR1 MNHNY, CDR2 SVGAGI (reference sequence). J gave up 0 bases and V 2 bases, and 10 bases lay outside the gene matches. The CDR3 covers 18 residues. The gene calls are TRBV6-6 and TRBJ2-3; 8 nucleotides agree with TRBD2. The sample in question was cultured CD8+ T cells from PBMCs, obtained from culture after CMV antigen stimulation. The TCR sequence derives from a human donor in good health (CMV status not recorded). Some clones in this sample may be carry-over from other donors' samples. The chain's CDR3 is CASSYRAGGTASTDTQYF. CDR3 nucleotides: TGTGCCAGCAGTTACAGGGCGGGGGGCACCGCTAGCACAGATACGCAGTATTTT.